The 11 T cell receptor beta chains reported below all come from one sample, sequenced in a study of metastatic and nonmetastatic thyroid tumors. TCRdb re-clonotyped the PCR reads through MiXCR. Among some 25,000 clones listed, roughly an eighth were seen once. No patient had received any treatment before thyroid surgery. The sample comprised blood. The receptors shown here come from a female donor with papillary thyroid cancer or a benign thyroid nodule (not recorded which). Some clones in this sample may be carry-over from other donors' samples.

This clone was observed many times. The chain combines TRBV5-6 with TRBJ1-4; TRBD1 is a possible D gene (6 bases). This CDR3 has 16 residues. Germline V gene data show CDR1 as SGHDT and CDR2 as YYEEEE. V was clipped by 4 bases and J by 5 bases, with 18 bases between them. The CDR3 protein is CASSTTQGYQNEKLFF. The CDR3, as DNA: TGTGCCAGCAGCACAACACAGGGATATCAAAATGAAAAACTGTTTTTT.

This clone was recorded many times. The rearrangement joins TRBV19 to TRBJ2-1, with TRBD2 identical over 10 bases. There are 12 residues in the CDR3. Trimming at V came to 6 bases and at J to 8 bases, leaving 1 base not matched to a gene. Germline assignment: CDR1 LNHDA and CDR2 SQIVND (reference sequence). CDR3 residues: CASSLAGDEQFF. The CDR3 DNA sequence: TGTGCCAGTAGCCTAGCGGGAGATGAGCAGTTCTTC.

This clone appeared many times. This chain uses TRBV18 with TRBJ2-3, with a weak D call TRBD1 (6 bases). The germline CDR1 and CDR2 sequences are KGHSH and LQKENI. The CDR3 sequence is 14 residues long. V lost 3 bases and J lost 0, with 7 bases in between. Here the CDR3 DNA reads TGTGCCAGCTCACCGGGGGCTAGCACAGATACGCAGTATTTT. Translating it yields CASSPGASTDTQYF.

This chain links TRBV7-3 with TRBJ2-1; 8 nucleotides line up with TRBD2. V was clipped by 4 bases and J by 3 bases; unmatched bases: 5. CDR1 is SGHTA and CDR2 is FQGTGA in the germline V gene. This CDR3 has 15 amino acids. This CDR3 reads CASSSGGGLYNEQFF. The CDR3 DNA sequence: TGTGCCAGCAGCTCCGGCGGGGGGCTCTACAATGAGCAGTTCTTC.

There are many counts of this clone. This chain joins TRBV6-2 or TRBV6-3 and TRBJ2-5; 7 positions match TRBD1. The CDR3 loop spans 15 amino acids. Germline V gives CDR1 MNHEY, CDR2 SVGEGT. Losses at the gene ends were 2 bases for V and 3 bases for J; bases not matched to a gene: 6. CDR3 nucleotides: TGTGCCAGCAGTTACCACCTGACAGGGAAAGAGACCCAGTACTTC. Its translation is CASSYHLTGKETQYF.

This clone appeared many times. The chain recombines TRBV5-1 with TRBJ2-2; the match to TRBD2 covers 11 bases. The CDR3 totals 17 residues. CDR1 and CDR2 from the germline V gene are SGHRS and YFSETQ. J was trimmed by 6 bases and V by 0 bases; bases with no gene match: 7. The CDR3 spells CASSLAMRTSGPGELFF. CDR3 nucleotide sequence: TGCGCCAGCAGCTTGGCCATGAGGACTAGCGGGCCCGGGGAGCTGTTTTTT.

This clone has at least ten counts. CDR3 residues: CASSPYRGNNNSPLHF. The CDR3 DNA sequence: TGTGCCAGCAGTCCTTATAGGGGAAATAATAATTCACCCCTCCACTTT. The chain is built from TRBV27 and TRBJ1-6; tentative D call: TRBD1 (5 bases). This CDR3 has 16 residues. With 5 bases removed from V and 5 bases from J, the gap between germline ends came to 16 bases. Germline assignment: CDR1 MNHEY and CDR2 SMNVEV (reference sequence).

This clone was counted at least ten times. This rearrangement joins TRBV5-8 to TRBJ2-7; TRBD1 is a possible D gene (6 bases). CDR1 and CDR2 from the germline V gene are SGHTS and YDEGEE. Trimming cost V 4 bases and J 3 bases, with 14 bases left between them. The length of the CDR3 is 14 residues. CDR3 sequence: CASSLGAAIYEQYF. The CDR3 region has the DNA TGTGCCAGCAGCCTGGGGGCAGCGATCTACGAGCAGTACTTC. Full variable domain (rest looked up from reference TRBV5-8 and TRBJ2-7): EAGVTQSPTHLIKTRGQQATLRCSPISGHTSVYWYQQALGLGLQFLLWYDEGEERNRGNFPPRFSGRQFPNYSSELNVNALELEDSALYLCASSLGAAIYEQYFGPGTRLTVT.

This clone has at least ten counts. This sequence joins TRBV20-1 and TRBJ2-1, with TRBD2 identical over 7 bases. Germline V gives CDR1 DFQATT, CDR2 SNEGSKA (reference sequence). Trimming took 5 bases from V and 7 from J; bases not matched to a gene: 11. CDR3 length: 14 residues. CDR3 DNA sequence: TGCAGTGCTTTGTCGGGGACTACCGGGAATGAGCAGTTCTTC. It codes for CSALSGTTGNEQFF.

Ten or more counts support this clone. The chain couples TRBV6-6 to TRBJ1-3, with D unresolved. V gave up 2 bases and J gave up 0 bases, with 8 bases separating them. Germline V gives CDR1 MNHNY, CDR2 SVGAGI (reference sequence). The CDR3 is made up of 15 amino acids. The CDR3 DNA is TGTGCCAGCAGTTACCGCCTGGGCTCTGGAAACACCATATATTTT. The encoded protein is CASSYRLGSGNTIYF.

At least ten counts were recorded for this clone. The chain has TRBV7-2 and TRBJ2-7; TRBD2 matches 8 bases. Trimming removed 0 bases from V and 2 bases from J; junction bases left unmatched: 3. The CDR3 has 15 amino acids. CDR1 is SGHTA and CDR2 is FQGNSA in the germline V gene. The CDR3: CASSLAGRAPYEQYF. The CDR3 region has the DNA TGTGCCAGCAGCTTAGCCGGGAGGGCCCCCTACGAGCAGTACTTC.